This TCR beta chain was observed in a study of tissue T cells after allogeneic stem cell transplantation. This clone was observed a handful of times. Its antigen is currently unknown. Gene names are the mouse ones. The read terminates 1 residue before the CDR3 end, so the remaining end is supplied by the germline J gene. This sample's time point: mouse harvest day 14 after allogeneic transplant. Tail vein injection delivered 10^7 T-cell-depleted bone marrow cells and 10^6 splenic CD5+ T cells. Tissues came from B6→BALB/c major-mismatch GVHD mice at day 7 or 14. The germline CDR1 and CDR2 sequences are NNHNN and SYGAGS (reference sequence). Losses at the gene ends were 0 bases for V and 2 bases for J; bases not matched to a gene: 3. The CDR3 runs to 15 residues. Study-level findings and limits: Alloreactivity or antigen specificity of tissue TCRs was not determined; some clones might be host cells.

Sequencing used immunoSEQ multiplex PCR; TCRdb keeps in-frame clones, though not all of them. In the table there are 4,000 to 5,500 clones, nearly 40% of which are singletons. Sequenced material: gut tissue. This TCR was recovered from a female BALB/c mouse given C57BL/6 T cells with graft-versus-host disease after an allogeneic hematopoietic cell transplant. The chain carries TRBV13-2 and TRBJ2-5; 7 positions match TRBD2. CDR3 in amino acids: CASGDDWGFQDTQYF. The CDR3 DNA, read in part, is TGTGCCAGCGGTGATGACTGGGGCTTCCAAGACACCCAGTAC.